Below, 4 T cell receptor beta chains from the same sample are listed, as sequenced in a study of blood T cell repertoires in COVID-19 (TCRdb year 2020). Library preparation was by the immunoSEQ multiplex PCR assay. Drawn from immuneACCESS, this table holds only the in-frame rearrangements with V and J called that TCRdb kept. Clones are partly lost; checked studies trace under half to an unresolved V gene and leave the rest unexplained. Counted in this sample were around 100,000 clones; about nine tenths of them appeared once. The top ten constitute roughly 4.2% of the sample. Input material: peripheral blood. These receptors were taken from a young man with acute or convalescent COVID-19.

This clone was observed a few times. The chain carries TRBV6-5 and TRBJ1-5, with D unresolved. CDR1 is MNHEY, CDR2 SVGAGI, per germline. The V end lost 0 bases, the J end lost 6 bases, and 15 bases lay between the germline ends. This CDR3 spans 16 amino acids. The CDR3 region has the DNA TGTGCCAGCAGTTACTCCCCGGACGGGGTTAGTCAGCCCCAGCATTTT. Its protein product is CASSYSPDGVSQPQHF.

The chain couples TRBV27 to TRBJ1-4, with D tentatively TRBD1 (5 bases). This CDR3 comprises 14 residues. From germline, CDR1 is MNHEY and CDR2 SMNVEV (reference sequence). V dropped 5 bases and J dropped 8 bases, with 15 bases sitting between them. In DNA form, the CDR3 reads TGTGCCAGCAGTAAGACCCAGGGAAGGGAAAAACTGTTTTTT. Translated: CASSKTQGREKLFF.

The V and J genes are TRBV24-1 and TRBJ1-1, with TRBD1 identical over 7 bases. Losses at the gene ends were 3 bases for V and 1 base for J; bases not matched to a gene: 10. Germline lookup yields CDR1 KGHDR and CDR2 SFDVKD. The CDR3 is 17 amino acids. In DNA, the CDR3 is TGTGCCACCAGTGATGAGAAGGGGGCGAGTGGGAACACTGAAGCTTTCTTT. Translating it yields CATSDEKGASGNTEAFF.

This clone was seen just once. This rearrangement joins TRBV11-3 to TRBJ1-5; a possible D gene is TRBD1 (6 bases). The CDR3 has 15 residues. Trimming took off 0 bases at V and 5 bases at J, with 11 bases between the two ends. The germline V gene has CDR1 SGHNT and CDR2 YENEEA. The CDR3 protein is CASSLDNTGYQPQHF. The CDR3 region has the DNA TGTGCCAGCAGCTTAGATAATACAGGGTATCAGCCCCAGCATTTT.